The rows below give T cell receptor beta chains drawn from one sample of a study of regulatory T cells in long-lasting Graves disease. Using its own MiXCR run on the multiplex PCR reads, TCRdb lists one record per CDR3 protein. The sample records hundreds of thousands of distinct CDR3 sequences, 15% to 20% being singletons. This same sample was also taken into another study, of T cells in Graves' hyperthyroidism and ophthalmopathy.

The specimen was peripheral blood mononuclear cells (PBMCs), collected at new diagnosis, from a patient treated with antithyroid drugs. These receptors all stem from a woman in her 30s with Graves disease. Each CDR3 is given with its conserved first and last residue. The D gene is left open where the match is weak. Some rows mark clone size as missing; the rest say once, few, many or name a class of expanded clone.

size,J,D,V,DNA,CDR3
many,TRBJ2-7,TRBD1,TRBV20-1,TGCAGTGCCAGGGGGATGGTGGACGACGAGCAGTACTTC,CSARGMVDDEQYF
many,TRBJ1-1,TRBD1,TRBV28,TGTGCCAGCAGCAGGACAGGGAAAGCTTTCTTT,CASSRTGKAFF
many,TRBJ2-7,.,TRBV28,TGTGCCAGCAATTCCCCCCTCTACGAGCAGTACTTC,CASNSPLYEQYF
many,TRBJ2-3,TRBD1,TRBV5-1,TGCGCCAGCAGCATAGGACAGGGAACGGTAGGCACAGATACGCAGTATTTT,CASSIGQGTVGTDTQYF
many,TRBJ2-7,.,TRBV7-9,TGTGCCAGCAGCCCCCGGGAGAGCTCCTACGAGCAGTACTTC,CASSPRESSYEQYF
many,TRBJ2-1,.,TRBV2,TGTGCCAGCAGTAAAACAGGGAGTGGTGAGCAGTTCTTC,CASSKTGSGEQFF
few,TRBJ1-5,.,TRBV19,TGTGCCAGTAATCTCCCCTATAGCAATCAGCCCCAGCATTTT,CASNLPYSNQPQHF
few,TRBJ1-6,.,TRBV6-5,TGTGCCAGCAGTTACTCCCGGACGGACTCTAATTCACCCCTCCACTTT,CASSYSRTDSNSPLHF
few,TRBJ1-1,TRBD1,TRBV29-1,TGCAGCGTCCCGGACAGGGAGGGAAGCATGAACACTGAAGCTTTCTTT,CSVPDREGSMNTEAFF
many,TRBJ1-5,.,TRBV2,TGTGCCAGCAGCACACCCCCGGGAGATTTCCAGCATTTT,CASSTPPGDFQHF
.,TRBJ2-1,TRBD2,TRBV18,TGTGCCAGCTCAAGGGTTAACGGCGGTAGCGGGGTCTACAATGAGCAGTTCTTC,CASSRVNGGSGVYNEQFF
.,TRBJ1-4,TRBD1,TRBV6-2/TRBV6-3,TGTGCCAGCAGCCAGGGACAGGGCTTTGAAAAACCGTTTTTT,CASSQGQGFEKPFF
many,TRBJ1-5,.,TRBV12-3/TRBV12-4,TGTGCCAGCAGCATGAATAGCAATCAGCCCCAGCATTTT,CASSMNSNQPQHF